The present T cell receptor beta chain was sequenced within a study of T cell changes during pregnancy in multiple sclerosis. Clones were read by immunoSEQ multiplex PCR, and TCRdb kept only the in-frame ones, dropping some. The data hold more than 15,000 clones, with roughly nine tenths observed a single time. The receptor was isolated from a female donor in good health, enrolled as a control in a pregnancy study. The sequenced sample was CD8+ T cells from peripheral blood mononuclear cells, obtained in the second trimester of pregnancy.

The CDR3 here is CASSDHSGSTDTQYF. In DNA, the CDR3 is TGTGCCAGCAGTGACCATAGCGGGAGCACAGATACGCAGTATTTT. The chain has TRBV6-4 and TRBJ2-3, with 7 nucleotides matching TRBD2. In germline, CDR1 is MRHNA, CDR2 SNTAGT. CDR3 length: 15 amino acids. V dropped 2 bases and J dropped 0; count of bases not matched to a gene: 2.